The clone carrying this TCR beta chain was seen only a few times. The antigen remains unidentified. Patients between 18 and 65 years old had hyperthyroidism, newly diagnosed and lasting under 2 months. The source of the PBMCs was approximately 9.5 ml of fresh peripheral blood. Researchers amplified the TCR beta CDR3 regions from RNA transcripts. Carried out on the TCR CDR3, a first-round RT-PCR used the HTBI primer set. TCRdb fed the multiplex PCR reads into MiXCR, producing one record per CDR3 protein. Here the sample spans 250,000 or so distinct CDR3 sequences, roughly 15% being singletons. In germline, CDR1 is MDHEN, CDR2 SYDVKM. The CDR3 spans 14 residues. The ends lost 4 bases at V and 5 bases at J; junction bases unmatched: 6. This entry comes from a study of T cells in Graves' hyperthyroidism and ophthalmopathy. Study results and caveats: Using 13 V-J features, a model discriminated ophthalmopathy from stable hyperthyroidism.

The sample taken for sequencing was blood. The chain joins TRBV28 to TRBJ1-1; 8 bases line up with TRBD1. This TCR was sampled from a woman aged 40 to 50 with Graves' hyperthyroidism that later progressed to Graves' ophthalmopathy. CDR3 in amino acids: CASSYRGENTEAFF. The CDR3 DNA follows: TGTGCCAGCAGTTACAGGGGGGAAAATACTGAAGCTTTCTTT.